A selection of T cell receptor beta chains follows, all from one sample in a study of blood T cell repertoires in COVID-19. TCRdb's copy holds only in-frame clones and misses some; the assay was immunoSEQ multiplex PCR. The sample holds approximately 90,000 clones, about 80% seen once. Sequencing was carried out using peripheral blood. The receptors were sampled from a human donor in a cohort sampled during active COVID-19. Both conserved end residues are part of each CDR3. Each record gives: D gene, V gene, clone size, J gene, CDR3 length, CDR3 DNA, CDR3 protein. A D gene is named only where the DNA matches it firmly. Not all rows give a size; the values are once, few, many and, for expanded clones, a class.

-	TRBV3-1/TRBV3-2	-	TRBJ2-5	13	TGTGCCAGCAGCCAAGATTGGGGGCAGACCCAGTACTTC	CASSQDWGQTQYF
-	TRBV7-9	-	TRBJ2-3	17	TGTGCCAGCAGCTTCCCCCCTGGCAAATCGGGTCGGGATACGCAGTATTTT	CASSFPPGKSGRDTQYF
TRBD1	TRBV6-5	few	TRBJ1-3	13	TGTGCCAGCAGTTACGGGGGACAGGGGCTGATATATTTT	CASSYGGQGLIYF
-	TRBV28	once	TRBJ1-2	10	TGTGCCAGCGGGGGGACTGGCTACACCTTC	CASGGTGYTF
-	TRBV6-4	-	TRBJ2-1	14	TGTGCCAGCAAACGGGGAGGAGTGTACAATGAGCAGTTCTTC	CASKRGGVYNEQFF
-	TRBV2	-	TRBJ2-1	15	TGTGCCAGCAGCACCTCTCCAGCGGACTACAATGAGCAGTTCTTC	CASSTSPADYNEQFF
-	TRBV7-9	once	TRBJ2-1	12	TGTGCCAGCAGCCCCAAGACGTCAGGGCAGTTCTTC	CASSPKTSGQFF
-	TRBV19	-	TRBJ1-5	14	TGTGCTACCCTAGACTCAGGGCACTATCAGCCCCAGCATTTT	CATLDSGHYQPQHF
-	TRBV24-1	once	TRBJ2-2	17	TGTGCCACCAGTGATTTGAAGGCGAGCGGCCACACCGGGGAGCTGTTTTTT	CATSDLKASGHTGELFF
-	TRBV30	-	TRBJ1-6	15	TGTGCCTGGAGTGTTGGAGGGCCTTCTAATTCACCCCTCCACTTT	CAWSVGGPSNSPLHF
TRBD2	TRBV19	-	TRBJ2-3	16	TGTGCCAGTAGTGACCCCGGGGGGGCGGCTTACCCTACGCAGTATTTT	CASSDPGGAAYPTQYF
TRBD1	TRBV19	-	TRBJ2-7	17	TGTGCCAGTAGTATAGCGGCGGGACAGGTCGCCTTCTACGAGCAGTACTTC	CASSIAAGQVAFYEQYF
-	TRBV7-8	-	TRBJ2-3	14	TGTGCCAGCAGCCCCGGGGGACGGCCGGATACGCAGTATTTT	CASSPGGRPDTQYF
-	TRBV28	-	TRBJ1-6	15	TGTGCCAGCAGTTTAAGTCCAAGGGGCTATTCACCCCTCCACTTT	CASSLSPRGYSPLHF
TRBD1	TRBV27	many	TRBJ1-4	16	TGTGCCAGCAGTTTATCTGGTAGGGGGCGGGGTGAAAAACTGTTTTTT	CASSLSGRGRGEKLFF
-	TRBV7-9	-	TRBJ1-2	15	TGTGCCAGCAGCTTTGGGGTTTTGGGGGCAGGTGGCTACACCTTC	CASSFGVLGAGGYTF
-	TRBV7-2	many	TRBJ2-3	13	TGTGCCAGCAGCCTCAGGAGGGGAGATACGCAGTATTTT	CASSLRRGDTQYF
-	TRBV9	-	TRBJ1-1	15	TGTGCCAGCAGCGTAGTTGGGACACCGAACACTGAAGCTTTCTTT	CASSVVGTPNTEAFF
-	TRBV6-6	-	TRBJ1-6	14	TGTGCCAGTAACCCTCAGGGGCAGAATTCACCCCTCCACTTT	CASNPQGQNSPLHF
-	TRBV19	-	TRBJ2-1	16	TGTGCCAGTAGTAGGGATTCCGGGAGTCAACGGAATGAGCAGTTCTTC	CASSRDSGSQRNEQFF
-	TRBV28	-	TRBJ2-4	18	TGTGCCAGCAGTACACCGGGACTGGGGAAGCTAGCCAAAAACATTCAGTACTTC	CASSTPGLGKLAKNIQYF
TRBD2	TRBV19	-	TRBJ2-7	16	TGTGCCAGTAGTACGGGGACTAGCGGGAGAGGCGACGAGCAGTACTTC	CASSTGTSGRGDEQYF
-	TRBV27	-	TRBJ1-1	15	TGTGCCAGCAGTGCAATGGCGGGAGGGCAGGCTGAAGCTTTCTTT	CASSAMAGGQAEAFF
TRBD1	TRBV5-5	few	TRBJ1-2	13	TGTGCCAGCTCCGGGACAGTTAACTATGGCTACACCTTC	CASSGTVNYGYTF
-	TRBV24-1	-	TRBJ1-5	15	TGTGCCACCAGTGAGGGGCGTTTCAGCAATCAGCCCCAGCATTTT	CATSEGRFSNQPQHF
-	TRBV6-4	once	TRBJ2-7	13	TGTGCCAGCAGTGACTCCTTTTCCTACGAGCAGTACTTC	CASSDSFSYEQYF
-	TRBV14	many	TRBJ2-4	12	TGTGCCAGCAGGGAGGGCCTTTACATTCAGTACTTC	CASREGLYIQYF
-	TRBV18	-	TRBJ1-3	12	TGTGCCAGCCGACGGGTAAGAAACACCATATATTTT	CASRRVRNTIYF
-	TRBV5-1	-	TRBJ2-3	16	TGCGCCAGCAGCTTGGGGGCGATCTCTAGCACAGATACGCAGTATTTT	CASSLGAISSTDTQYF
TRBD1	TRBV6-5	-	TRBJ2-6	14	TGTGCCAGCAGTCGGCGACAGGGAGTCAACGTCCTGACTTTC	CASSRRQGVNVLTF
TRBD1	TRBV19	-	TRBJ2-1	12	TGTGCCAGTAGTCCTGGTCCGGGACAGCCGTTCTTC	CASSPGPGQPFF
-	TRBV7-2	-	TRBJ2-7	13	TGTGCCAGCAGCTTAGCAGGGGCCTACGAGCAGTACTTC	CASSLAGAYEQYF
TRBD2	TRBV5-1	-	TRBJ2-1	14	TGCGCCAGCAGCTTGACTAGCGGCTACAATGAGCAGTTCTTC	CASSLTSGYNEQFF
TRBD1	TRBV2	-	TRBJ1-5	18	TGTGCCAGCAGCCTAGATCGGACAGGGGGCATCAGCAATCAGCCCCAGCATTTT	CASSLDRTGGISNQPQHF
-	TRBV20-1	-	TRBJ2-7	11	TGCAGTGCCATAGACGGGTACGAGCAGTACTTC	CSAIDGYEQYF
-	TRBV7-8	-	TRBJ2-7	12	TGTGCCAGCAGCCCCGAGGCCTACGAGCAGTACTTC	CASSPEAYEQYF
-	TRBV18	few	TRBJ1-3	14	TGTGCCAGCTCACCCGGTGCCTCAGGAAACACCATATATTTT	CASSPGASGNTIYF
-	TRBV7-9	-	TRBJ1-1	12	TGTGCCAGCAGCTCTCGGTTGGTGGAAGCTTTCTTT	CASSSRLVEAFF
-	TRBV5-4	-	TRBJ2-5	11	TGTGCCAGCAGCTTCAGTGAGACCCAGTACTTC	CASSFSETQYF
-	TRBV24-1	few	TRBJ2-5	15	TGTGCCACCAGTGATTGGGGCGCGTCACAAGAGACCCAGTACTTC	CATSDWGASQETQYF
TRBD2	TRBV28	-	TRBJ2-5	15	TGTGCCAGCAGCCAAGCGGGAGGTAGCATAGAGACCCAGTACTTC	CASSQAGGSIETQYF
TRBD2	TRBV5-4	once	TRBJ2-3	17	TGTGCCAGCAGCCAGGGGACTAGCGGGAGCCAGAGAGATACGCAGTATTTT	CASSQGTSGSQRDTQYF
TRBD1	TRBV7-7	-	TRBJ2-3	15	TGTGCTAGCAGCTACGGACAGGGCGGCACAGATACGCAGTATTTT	CASSYGQGGTDTQYF
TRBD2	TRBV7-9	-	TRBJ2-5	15	TGTGCCAGCACCAGACTAGCGGGTTCTCAAGAGACCCAGTACTTC	CASTRLAGSQETQYF
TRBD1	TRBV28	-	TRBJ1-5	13	TGTGCCAGCATATCAGGGGGCTATCAGCCCCAGCATTTT	CASISGGYQPQHF
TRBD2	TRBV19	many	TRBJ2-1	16	TGTGCCAGTAGTATGAGGGGGACTAGCGGGAGCAATGAGCAGTTCTTC	CASSMRGTSGSNEQFF
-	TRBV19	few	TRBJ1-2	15	TGTGCCAGTAGTATAGGTACAAGAAATAACTATGGCTACACCTTC	CASSIGTRNNYGYTF
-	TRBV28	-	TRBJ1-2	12	TGTGCCAGCAGCCCCAGGGCTTATGGCTACACCTTC	CASSPRAYGYTF
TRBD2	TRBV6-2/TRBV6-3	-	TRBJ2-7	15	TGTGCCAGCAGCGTTAGCGGGAGATGGGCCTACGAGCAGTACTTC	CASSVSGRWAYEQYF
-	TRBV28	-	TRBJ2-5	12	TGTGCCAGCAGAGTAGGAGGAGAGACCCAGTACTTC	CASRVGGETQYF
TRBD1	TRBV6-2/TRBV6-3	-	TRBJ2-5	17	TGTGCCAGCAGTTACTCCCCGGGACAGGGATTTGGGGAGACCCAGTACTTC	CASSYSPGQGFGETQYF
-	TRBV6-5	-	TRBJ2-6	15	TGTGCCAGCAGTTCCAGGGAAGCTGGGGCCAACGTCCTGACTTTC	CASSSREAGANVLTF
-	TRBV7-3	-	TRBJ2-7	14	TGTGCCAGCAGCTTAACTAGCGGATCCTACGAGCAGTACTTC	CASSLTSGSYEQYF
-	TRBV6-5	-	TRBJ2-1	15	TGTGCCAGCAAGCTGACTGCCAGCTCCTACAATGAGCAGTTCTTC	CASKLTASSYNEQFF
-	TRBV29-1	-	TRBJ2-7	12	TGCAGCGTGGGGGGTACCTGGGACGAGCAGTACTTC	CSVGGTWDEQYF
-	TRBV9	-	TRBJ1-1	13	TGTGCCAGCAGCGCGGGACAGAACACTGAAGCTTTCTTT	CASSAGQNTEAFF
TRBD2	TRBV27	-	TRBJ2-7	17	TGTGCCAGCAGTAAAAACCTACAGCGCGGGAGCCCCTACGAGCAGTACTTC	CASSKNLQRGSPYEQYF
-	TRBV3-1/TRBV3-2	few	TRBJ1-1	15	TGTGCCAGCAGCTACAAAACGGACAGTCGCCGAGAAGCTTTCTTT	CASSYKTDSRREAFF
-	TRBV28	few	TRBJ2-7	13	TGTGCCAGTCACTTCGGCGGGCCGGGGGAGCAGTACTTC	CASHFGGPGEQYF